This TCR beta chain was sequenced in a study of technical replicates of blood from a few donors. The CDR3 extends over 14 amino acids. The V gene's germline CDR1 is ENHRY and CDR2 SYGVKD. Losses at the gene ends were 5 bases for V and 3 bases for J; bases not matched to a gene: 1. The protocol was immunoSEQ multiplex PCR, while the TCRdb copy is restricted to in-frame clones and leaves out a portion. The repertoire holds about 97,000 clones, nearly 96% seen once, with around 0.2% in the top ten. This chain uses TRBV10-3 with TRBJ2-1; TRBD2 matches 10 bases. This clonotype was sampled from a human donor in good health. Sequenced input: T cells isolated from PBMCs. The DNA for the CDR3 is TGTGCCATCAGTACTAGCGGGAACTACAATGAGCAGTTCTTC. This codes for CAISTSGNYNEQFF.